The clone carrying this TCR beta chain was seen only a few times. No antigen is known for it. This CDR3 has 11 amino acids. Germline-derived CDR1 and CDR2 are MNHEY and SVGEGT. With 11 bases removed from V and 4 bases from J, the gap between germline ends came to 12 bases. These data come from a study of T-cell memory formation after mild COVID-19. Study-wide background: In these data, TCR clusters were largely donor specific. The study, taken as a whole, reports: A second wave expanding day 15 to 37 was CD4+-biased; contracting clones were balanced. Clones which contracted sat mainly in CM and EM if CD4+, and in EMRA if CD8+.

Barcoded TCR alpha and TCR beta cDNA libraries with UMIs came from 5'RACE using constant-segment primers. TCRdb independently ran MiXCR on the 5' RACE reads; one entry per CDR3 protein. This sample has around 250,000 distinct CDR3 sequences, with 8% to 10% found just once. The TCR originated in a man younger than 30 who had mild COVID-19 (a few samples of this study predate the infection). Cell type and time point are not known. The chain combines TRBV6-2 or TRBV6-3 with TRBJ2-7, with D uncertain. The sequenced sample was PBMCs or a T cell subset sorted from them (not recorded which). The CDR3 is CAGANGYEQYF. In nucleotides, the CDR3 is TGTGCCGGAGCGAATGGTTACGAGCAGTACTTC.